Presented here are 3 T cell receptor beta chains from one specimen sequenced in a study of patients and donors after allogeneic stem cell transplantation. TCRdb itself ran the RT-PCR reads through MiXCR, one entry per CDR3 protein. The sample comprises hundreds of thousands of distinct CDR3 sequences, 15% to 20% of which are singletons, and around 6.8% rests with the top ten. The source material was blood, either unsorted or a sorted T cell fraction (not recorded which). Every receptor here comes from a human donor who was either an allogeneic HSCT recipient or a stem cell or donor lymphocyte infusion donor (not recorded which). It is not recorded whose cells these are; they may come from a transplant donor.

This clonotype was seen only a few times. The gene calls are TRBV28 and TRBJ2-1; D tentatively reads TRBD1 or TRBD2 (5 bases each). The CDR3 sequence is 12 residues long. CDR1 and CDR2 from the germline V gene are MDHEN and SYDVKM. V lost 7 bases, J lost 10 bases, and 14 bases lay in between. The CDR3 protein is CASNMGGGEQFF. The CDR3 region has the DNA TGTGCCAGCAACATGGGTGGGGGAGAGCAGTTCTTC. Based on the CDR3 plus reference TRBV28 and TRBJ2-1, the full variable domain is DVKVTQSSRYLVKRTGEKVFLECVQDMDHENMFWYRQDPGLGLRLIYFSYDVKMKEKGDIPEGYSVSREKKERFSLILESASTNQTSMYLCASNMGGGEQFFGPGTRLTVL.

This clonotype was seen a handful of times. The chain is built from TRBV20-1 and TRBJ1-1; D may be TRBD1 (6 bases). The CDR3 is 14 amino acids. Germline CDR1 DFQATT, CDR2 SNEGSKA (reference sequence). CDR3 in DNA: TGCAGAGGCCTACAGGGAGGGTTGGACACTGAAGCTTTCTTT. It codes for CRGLQGGLDTEAFF.

This clonotype was seen at least ten times. The chain uses TRBV5-1 and TRBJ2-1, with 8 bases matching TRBD1. V lost 5 bases, J lost 4 bases, and 8 bases stayed unmatched. This CDR3 has 15 amino acids. Germline CDR1 and CDR2: SGHRS and YFSETQ. The CDR3 loop reads CASSMPGQVYNEQFF. CDR3 nucleotide sequence: TGCGCCAGCAGTATGCCGGGACAGGTATACAATGAGCAGTTCTTC.